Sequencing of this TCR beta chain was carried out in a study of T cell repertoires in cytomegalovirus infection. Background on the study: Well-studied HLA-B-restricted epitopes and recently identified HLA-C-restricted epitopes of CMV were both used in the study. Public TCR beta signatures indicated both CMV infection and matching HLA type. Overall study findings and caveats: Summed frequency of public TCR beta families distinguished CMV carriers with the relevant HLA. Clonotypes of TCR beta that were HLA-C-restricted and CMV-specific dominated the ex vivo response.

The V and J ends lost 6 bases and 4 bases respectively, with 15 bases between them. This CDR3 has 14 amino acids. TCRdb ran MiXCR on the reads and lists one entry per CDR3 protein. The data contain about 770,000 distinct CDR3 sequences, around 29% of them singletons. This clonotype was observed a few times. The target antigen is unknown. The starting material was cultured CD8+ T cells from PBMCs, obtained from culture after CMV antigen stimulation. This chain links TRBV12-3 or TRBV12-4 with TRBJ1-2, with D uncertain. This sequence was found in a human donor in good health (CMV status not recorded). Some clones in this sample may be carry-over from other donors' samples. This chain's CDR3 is CASSLGSLSYGYTF. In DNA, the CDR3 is TGTGCCAGCAGCCTCGGGAGTTTGAGCTATGGCTACACCTTC.